These 13 T cell receptor beta chains originate from one sample sequenced in a study of T cell responses to AZD1222 COVID-19 vaccine. Data came from immunoSEQ multiplex PCR; TCRdb stores just in-frame clones and leaves some out. The sample lists approximately 210,000 clones, roughly 90% seen once, with approximately 3.4% in the top ten. The sample in question was peripheral blood, obtained 28 days after the second AZD1222 dose. The receptors were gathered from an adult who received the AZD1222 COVID-19 vaccine.

The count of this clone is one. V gene TRBV14 combines with J gene TRBJ2-3, with D perhaps matching TRBD2 (5 bases). The CDR3 length is 17 residues. The V gene lost 0 bases and the J gene lost 2 bases, with 15 bases spanning the gap. The germline V gene encodes CDR1 SGHDN and CDR2 FVKESK. The CDR3 region has the DNA TGTGCCAGCAGCCAAGATGCTCCAACGGGATCCACAGATACGCAGTATTTT. This sequence encodes CASSQDAPTGSTDTQYF. The full variable domain, its missing parts supplied by reference TRBV14 and TRBJ2-3, is EAGVTQFPSHSVIEKGQTVTLRCDPISGHDNLYWYRRVMGKEIKFLLHFVKESKQDESGMPNNRFLAERTGGTYSTLKVQPAELEDSGVYFCASSQDAPTGSTDTQYFGPGTRLTVL.

This clone was counted once. This rearrangement joins TRBV7-9 to TRBJ2-1; tentative D call: TRBD2 (6 bases). There are 14 residues in the CDR3. V shed 1 base and J shed 7 bases, with 11 bases lying between them. Germline V gives CDR1 SEHNR, CDR2 FQNEAQ (reference sequence). CDR3 DNA: TGTGCCAGCAGCTTAGGTGCGGGACGGAATGAGCAGTTCTTC. As protein: CASSLGAGRNEQFF.

V usage is TRBV27 and J usage is TRBJ1-5; D unclear. Germline V lookup: CDR1 MNHEY, CDR2 SMNVEV (reference sequence). There are 12 residues in the CDR3. With 3 bases removed from V and 5 bases from J, the gap between germline ends came to 5 bases. CDR3: CASSLGYQPQHF. The DNA of the CDR3 is TGTGCCAGCAGTTTGGGTTATCAGCCCCAGCATTTT.

The chain uses TRBV19 and TRBJ1-1, with D hard to call. Per germline, CDR1 LNHDA and CDR2 SQIVND (reference sequence). Trimming left V 2 bases short and J 5 bases short, with 12 bases between. This CDR3 has 14 amino acids. CDR3 bases: TGTGCCAGTAGTATAATCCGGCAAGGGACTGAAGCTTTCTTT. It encodes CASSIIRQGTEAFF.

The chain recombines TRBV5-4 with TRBJ2-7; the match to TRBD2 covers 7 bases. Per germline, CDR1 SGHNT and CDR2 YYREEE (reference sequence). Trimming cost V 0 bases and J 5 bases; bases outside gene matches: 5. This CDR3 is 14 amino acids long. CDR3 nucleotide sequence: TGTGCCAGCAGCTTGGATCTAGCGGCCGACGAGCAGTACTTC. It encodes CASSLDLAADEQYF.

The chain has TRBV7-9 and TRBJ1-6, with TRBD1 as a possible D gene (6 bases). From germline, CDR1 is SEHNR and CDR2 FQNEAQ (reference sequence). The CDR3 has 15 residues. V lost 0 bases, J lost 10 bases, and 13 bases lay in between. CDR3 amino acids: CASSLALQGGSPLHF. Written as DNA, the CDR3 is TGTGCCAGCAGCTTAGCGTTACAGGGAGGCTCACCCCTCCACTTT. The variable domain in full, with the rest retrieved from reference TRBV7-9 and TRBJ1-6, is DTGVSQNPRHKITKRGQNVTFRCDPISEHNRLYWYRQTLGQGPEFLTYFQNEAQLEKSRLLSDRFSAERPKGSFSTLEIQRTEQGDSAMYLCASSLALQGGSPLHFGNGTRLTVT.

The chain recombines TRBV9 with TRBJ2-6, with unresolved D. V shed 3 bases and J shed 4 bases, with 8 bases lying between them. The CDR3 covers 14 residues. Per the germline V gene, CDR1 is SGDLS and CDR2 is YYNGEE. The CDR3 coding sequence is TGTGCCAGCAGCGCAGGACCCGGGGCCAACGTCCTGACTTTC. Amino acid sequence: CASSAGPGANVLTF.

The chain employs TRBV21-1 and TRBJ2-7; the DNA was not compared with TRBD2, the D call given in the table. TRBV21-1 is noted as a pseudogene. The CDR3 covers 12 residues. CDR3 DNA: TGTGCCAGCCCCCCCCGCTCCTACGAGCAGTACTTC. It specifies CASPPRSYEQYF.

V gene TRBV10-2 combines with J gene TRBJ1-4; D is unclear. Germline CDR1 WSHSY, CDR2 SAAADI. The CDR3 runs 12 residues. V shed 3 bases and J shed 8 bases, with 7 bases lying between them. CDR3 in amino acids: CASSDVLEKLFF. The CDR3 DNA is TGCGCCAGCAGTGACGTCCTAGAAAAACTGTTTTTT.

The chain is built from TRBV28 and TRBJ2-3, with D tentatively TRBD1 (6 bases). This CDR3 spans 12 amino acids. Germline V gives CDR1 MDHEN, CDR2 SYDVKM. V gave up 4 bases and J gave up 8 bases, with 10 bases separating them. This CDR3 is CASSSSRGTQYF. DNA for the CDR3: TGTGCCAGCAGTTCGAGCAGGGGTACGCAGTATTTT.

J is TRBJ1-4 and V is TRBV27, with 11 nucleotides matching TRBD1. Germline trimming cut 4 bases from V and 8 bases from J; bases unmatched to any gene: 6. The V gene's germline CDR1 is MNHEY and CDR2 SMNVEV (reference sequence). This CDR3 is 15 amino acids long. The CDR3: CASSSTGTGGEKLFF. In nucleotides, the CDR3 is TGTGCCAGCAGTTCAACTGGGACAGGGGGGGAAAAACTGTTTTTT.

V gene TRBV30 combines with J gene TRBJ1-1, with 11 bases lining up with TRBD1. Looked up from germline, CDR1 is GTSNPN and CDR2 is SVGIG (reference sequence). The CDR3 runs to 14 residues. Losses at the gene ends were 2 bases for V and 7 bases for J; bases not matched to a gene: 6. CDR3 sequence reads: CAWSRFGTGGEAFF. Written as DNA, the CDR3 is TGTGCCTGGAGTCGCTTTGGGACAGGGGGTGAAGCTTTCTTT. The complete variable domain, with remaining parts taken from reference TRBV30 and TRBJ1-1, reads SQTIHQWPATLVQPVGSPLSLECTVEGTSNPNLYWYRQAAGRGLQLLFYSVGIGQISSEVPQNLSASRPQDRQFILSSKKLLLSDSGFYLCAWSRFGTGGEAFFGQGTRLTVV.

V gene TRBV27 combines with J gene TRBJ2-5; D not certain. The CDR3 loop spans 17 amino acids. With 7 bases removed from V and 2 bases from J, the gap between germline ends came to 23 bases. Germline CDR1 MNHEY, CDR2 SMNVEV (reference sequence). CDR3 in amino acids: CASKSLVEQSVQETQYF. The CDR3 DNA follows: TGTGCCAGCAAGTCGCTAGTGGAGCAGAGTGTTCAAGAGACCCAGTACTTC.